The 5 T cell receptor beta chains reported below all come from one sample, sequenced in a study of blood T cell repertoires in COVID-19. The protocol was immunoSEQ multiplex PCR, while the TCRdb copy is restricted to in-frame clones and leaves out a portion. This table holds approximately 130,000 clones, about 85% found once. Sequencing was done on a sample of peripheral blood. Source of these receptors: a human donor in a cohort sampled during active COVID-19.

This chain's CDR3 is CASSLELAGNRGETQYF. As DNA, the CDR3 is TGTGCCAGCAGCTTGGAACTAGCGGGTAATCGAGGGGAGACCCAGTACTTC. J is TRBJ2-5 and V is TRBV5-4, with TRBD2 matching over 9 bases. The V and J ends lost 0 bases and 5 bases, in that order; junction bases with no gene match: 11. CDR3 length equals 17 residues. Germline loops: CDR1 SGHNT, CDR2 YYREEE (reference sequence).

This sequence joins TRBV30 and TRBJ2-2, with 7 positions matching TRBD1. Germline V gene lookup returns CDR1 GTSNPN and CDR2 SVGIG (reference sequence). The trim removed 3 bases at V and 2 bases at J, leaving 3 bases unmatched. This CDR3 is built from 14 residues. This CDR3 reads CAWSRDSNTGELFF. The DNA for the CDR3 is TGTGCCTGGAGCCGGGACAGTAACACCGGGGAGCTGTTTTTT.

The rearrangement joins TRBV7-6 to TRBJ1-2; D ambiguous. V was pared by 2 bases and J by 6 bases, with 16 bases between. The CDR3 runs 15 residues. The germline CDR1 and CDR2 sequences are SGHVS and FNYEAQ. The CDR3 spells CASSLLGLTFDGYTF. As DNA, the CDR3 is TGTGCCAGCAGCTTATTAGGACTGACCTTCGATGGCTACACCTTC.

The V call is TRBV19, the J call TRBJ2-1; TRBD1 agrees at 11 bases. J was trimmed by 9 bases and V by 3 bases; bases with no gene match: 13. Germline loops: CDR1 LNHDA, CDR2 SQIVND (reference sequence). The CDR3 covers 17 residues. The CDR3 loop reads CASSIPTGQGAGGEQFF. The CDR3 nucleotides are TGTGCCAGTAGTATCCCCACCGGACAGGGGGCTGGGGGTGAGCAGTTCTTC.

Concerning this clone: The sample has other DNA sequences that encode this CDR3 too. The chain carries TRBV12-3 or TRBV12-4 and TRBJ1-2, with a weak D call TRBD1 (5 bases). V dropped 7 bases and J dropped 4 bases, with 10 bases sitting between them. CDR3 length equals 12 residues. Here the CDR3 reads CASTRGGYGYTF. The CDR3 DNA is TGTGCCAGCACCCGGGGGGGCTATGGCTACACCTTC.